The present TCR beta chain was sequenced within a study of T cell changes during pregnancy in multiple sclerosis. Produced via immunoSEQ multiplex PCR; TCRdb's table is partial and in-frame only. The top ten hold over 3% of the sample, which has approximately 61,000 clones, roughly 90% seen once. The germline V gene encodes CDR1 SNHLY and CDR2 FYNNEI. The length of the CDR3 is 16 residues. Trimming took 1 base from V and 1 from J, leaving 11 bases between them. The source of this sequence is a female donor in good health, enrolled as a control in a pregnancy study. The chain links TRBV2 to TRBJ1-5; weak D call: TRBD1 (5 bases). The starting material was peripheral blood, obtained in the first trimester of pregnancy. This CDR3 reads CASSEGPQGSNQPQHF. The CDR3 DNA is TGTGCCAGCAGTGAAGGCCCGCAGGGCAGCAATCAGCCCCAGCATTTT.